These 25 T cell receptor beta chains were sequenced from one sample in a study of T cells in Graves' hyperthyroidism and ophthalmopathy. It was RNA transcripts that yielded the amplified TCR beta CDR3 regions. The TCR CDR3 was amplified in a first-round RT-PCR using the HTBI primer set. MiXCR was run by TCRdb on the multiplex PCR reads, yielding one entry per CDR3 protein. The sample lists hundreds of thousands of distinct CDR3 sequences, about a fifth occurring once. The specimen sequenced was blood. These receptors originate from a man aged 25-40 years with Graves' ophthalmopathy.

The gene calls are TRBV24-1 and TRBJ2-5; 12 bases align to TRBD2. V lost 3 bases to trimming and J lost 2 bases; unmatched junction nucleotides: 12. Germline-derived CDR1 and CDR2 are KGHDR and SFDVKD. CDR3 length: 19 residues. CDR3 amino acids: CATSDPGTSGSVGQETQYF. CDR3 sequence (DNA): TGTGCCACCAGTGATCCCGGGACTAGCGGGTCAGTCGGGCAAGAGACCCAGTACTTC.

This clonotype has at least ten counts. The rearrangement joins TRBV28 to TRBJ2-7; 8 bases agree with TRBD2. The junction had 16 bases not matched to a gene; V was cut back by 5 bases and J by 7 bases. Germline V gene data show CDR1 as MDHEN and CDR2 as SYDVKM. This CDR3 is 16 amino acids long. The CDR3 DNA is TGTGCCAGCAGTGCGCTCTGGCGGCGGGGGGCTCGGGAGCAGTACTTC. Translating gives CASSALWRRGAREQYF. Full variable domain (remainder filled in from reference TRBV28 and TRBJ2-7): DVKVTQSSRYLVKRTGEKVFLECVQDMDHENMFWYRQDPGLGLRLIYFSYDVKMKEKGDIPEGYSVSREKKERFSLILESASTNQTSMYLCASSALWRRGAREQYFGPGTRLTVT.

This clonotype was seen at least ten times. The V and J genes are TRBV2 and TRBJ2-7; 7 bases align to TRBD2. This CDR3 spans 13 amino acids. The germline gives CDR1 SNHLY, CDR2 FYNNEI. Germline trimming cut 5 bases from V and 6 bases from J; bases unmatched to any gene: 7. This CDR3 reads CASSRKGGVEQYF. In nucleotides, the CDR3 is TGTGCCAGCAGTCGAAAGGGAGGGGTCGAGCAGTACTTC.

This clonotype was counted a few times. The chain joins TRBV5-1 to TRBJ2-1; D is possibly TRBD1 or TRBD2 (7 bases each). Trimming stripped 1 base from V and 9 bases from J, with 14 bases between. The CDR3 length is 14 residues. The germline CDR1 and CDR2 sequences are SGHRS and YFSETQ. The CDR3: CASSLRAGDSEQFF. In DNA, the CDR3 is TGCGCCAGCAGCTTGAGGGCGGGGGACAGTGAGCAGTTCTTC.

This clonotype was detected many times. This chain links TRBV7-2 with TRBJ2-7; 10 bases fit TRBD2. Germline CDR1 reads SGHTA; CDR2 reads FQGNSA. The junction had 9 bases not matched to a gene; V was cut back by 1 base and J by 0 bases. CDR3 length: 18 residues. CDR3 loop: CASSLVGVAGGSSYEQYF. Here the CDR3 DNA reads TGTGCCAGCAGCTTAGTTGGGGTAGCGGGAGGAAGCTCCTACGAGCAGTACTTC.

This clonotype was counted ten times or more. The chain couples TRBV9 to TRBJ2-3, with 11 bases fitting TRBD2. V was clipped by 3 bases and J by 2 bases; unmatched bases: 8. This CDR3 has 17 amino acids. Germline V CDR1 and CDR2: SGDLS, YYNGEE. CDR3 in DNA: TGTGCCAGCAGCGCTACCGGGACTAGCGGATTCACAGATACGCAGTATTTT. Its protein is CASSATGTSGFTDTQYF.

The rearrangement uses TRBV27 and TRBJ2-3; D gene ambiguous. CDR1 is MNHEY, CDR2 SMNVEV, per germline (reference sequence). Trimming stripped 3 bases from V and 0 bases from J, with 10 bases between. The CDR3 is 15 residues long. Here the CDR3 reads CASSFLPASTDTQYF. The CDR3 bases are TGTGCCAGCAGTTTTCTACCCGCTAGCACAGATACGCAGTATTTT.

The sample holds many counts of this clonotype. The chain links TRBV5-5 to TRBJ1-1; D gene uncertain. V was shortened by 0 bases and J by 0 bases, with 6 bases between the two germline ends. Germline V gene lookup returns CDR1 SGHKS and CDR2 YYEKEE (reference sequence). The CDR3 spans 14 residues. CDR3 in amino acids: CASSLGTMNTEAFF. The CDR3 coding sequence is TGTGCCAGCAGCTTGGGGACCATGAACACTGAAGCTTTCTTT.

The chain is built from TRBV20-1 and TRBJ2-1; 9 nucleotides agree with TRBD2. Germline trimming cut 5 bases from V and 9 bases from J; bases unmatched to any gene: 14. The germline V gene encodes CDR1 DFQATT and CDR2 SNEGSKA (reference sequence). This CDR3 comprises 15 residues. CDR3 loop: CSAEVAGGLLREQFF. In DNA form, the CDR3 reads TGCAGTGCTGAGGTTGCGGGAGGGCTCCTACGTGAGCAGTTCTTC.

About this clonotype: A much larger clone differs from this one at a single base, so this may be a read error. This chain joins TRBV6-5 and TRBJ2-3; the match to TRBD2 covers 11 bases. The junction had 4 bases not matched to a gene; V was cut back by 5 bases and J by 6 bases. This CDR3 contains 14 residues. Germline assignment: CDR1 MNHEY and CDR2 SVGAGI. This CDR3 reads CASSILAGVDTQYF. DNA for the CDR3: TGTGCCAGCAGTATACTAGCGGGAGTGGATACGCAGTATTTT.

This clonotype was counted many times. The J gene is TRBJ1-1, the V gene TRBV10-3, with a weak D call TRBD1 (5 bases). Trimming took off 6 bases at V and 0 bases at J, with 8 bases between the two ends. Germline-derived CDR1 and CDR2 are ENHRY and SYGVKD. The CDR3 length is 13 residues. This CDR3 reads CAISETVNTEAFF. DNA of the CDR3: TGTGCCATCAGCGAGACAGTGAACACTGAAGCTTTCTTT.

This clonotype was recorded at least ten times. The chain joins TRBV20-1 to TRBJ2-7, with TRBD2 identical over 8 bases. CDR1 DFQATT and CDR2 SNEGSKA come from the germline V gene (reference sequence). With 4 bases clipped from V and 4 bases from J, the junction kept 15 bases outside the gene matches. The length of the CDR3 is 16 residues. In nucleotides, the CDR3 is TGCAGTGCTAAGAGGGGGGTCGGGAGGGCCGCTTACGAGCAGTACTTC. Amino acids: CSAKRGVGRAAYEQYF.

The chain joins TRBV19 to TRBJ2-7; possible D gene TRBD1, 6 bases. The CDR3 loop spans 14 amino acids. Germline-derived CDR1 and CDR2 are LNHDA and SQIVND (reference sequence). Trimming took 3 bases from V and 3 from J, leaving 12 bases between them. CDR3 nucleotides: TGTGCCAGTAGTATCCGTGACAGGCTCTACGAGCAGTACTTC. This encodes CASSIRDRLYEQYF.

This sequence joins TRBV9 and TRBJ1-5; perhaps TRBD1 as D (6 bases). The CDR3 contains 15 residues. Trimming cost V 3 bases and J 10 bases, with 20 bases left between them. Germline CDR1 SGDLS, CDR2 YYNGEE. Written as DNA, the CDR3 is TGTGCCAGCAGCGCCACTGGGGGGCCGGGGGGACCCCAGCATTTT. The encoded protein is CASSATGGPGGPQHF. The whole variable domain, filled in from reference TRBV9 and TRBJ1-5, reads DSGVTQTPKHLITATGQRVTLRCSPRSGDLSVYWYQQSLDQGLQFLIQYYNGEERAKGNILERFSAQQFPDLHSELNLSSLELGDSALYFCASSATGGPGGPQHFGDGTRLSIL.

This clonotype was counted at least ten times. The chain recombines TRBV11-2 with TRBJ2-7; D uncertain. CDR3 length: 14 residues. Germline-derived CDR1 and CDR2 are SGHAT and FQNNGV. Trimming removed 1 base at V and 2 bases at J, with 9 bases between. This CDR3 is CASSLGPLTYEQYF. The CDR3 nucleotides read TGTGCCAGCAGCTTAGGTCCGCTAACCTACGAGCAGTACTTC.

This clonotype has only a few counts. This chain joins TRBV28 and TRBJ1-1; D may be TRBD1 (5 bases). Germline-derived CDR1 and CDR2 are MDHEN and SYDVKM. The ends were cut back, 8 bases at V and 3 bases at J, with 13 bases in the middle. This CDR3 contains 13 residues. The CDR3 here is CASEKGGDTEAFF. The CDR3 DNA sequence: TGTGCCAGCGAGAAAGGAGGGGACACTGAAGCTTTCTTT.

This clonotype was seen a few times. The chain recombines TRBV6-2 or TRBV6-3 with TRBJ1-1, with no clear D. Germline CDR1 is MNHEY and CDR2 is SVGEGT. V was trimmed by 5 bases and J by 7 bases, leaving 17 bases between them. This CDR3 contains 14 residues. Here the CDR3 reads CASSHYSVAFEAFF. Written as DNA, the CDR3 is TGTGCCAGCAGTCATTACTCCGTAGCCTTTGAAGCTTTCTTT.

This clonotype showed up many times. V usage is TRBV11-2 and J usage is TRBJ2-5, with D perhaps being TRBD1 or TRBD2 (5 bases each). The germline V and J ends were trimmed by 1 base and 1 base, with 13 bases remaining between them. The CDR3 is 16 amino acids. Germline CDR1 SGHAT, CDR2 FQNNGV. CDR3 nucleotide sequence: TGTGCCAGCAGCTTAGCCGCCGGGGCTATCCAAGAGACCCAGTACTTC. This gives the protein CASSLAAGAIQETQYF.

This clonotype was counted at least ten times. The gene calls are TRBV27 and TRBJ1-2; D remains ambiguous. Germline V lookup: CDR1 MNHEY, CDR2 SMNVEV (reference sequence). Between the trimmed V and J ends, which lost 5 bases and 5 bases, there was a span of 12 bases. This CDR3 is built from 13 residues. The CDR3 nucleotides read TGTGCCAGCAGTATTAGTCGGGCATATGGCTACACCTTC. It yields the protein CASSISRAYGYTF.

About this clonotype itself: A junction end diverges from the germline sequence, so it may reflect a read error. The chain couples TRBV29-1 to TRBJ2-1; 8 positions agree with TRBD1. The CDR3 length is 13 residues. In germline, CDR1 is SQVTM, CDR2 ANQGSEA. The CDR3 region is CSTGQGNYDEQFF. The CDR3 nucleotides are TGCAGCACCGGACAGGGAAACTACGATGAGCAGTTCTTC.

This sequence joins TRBV3-1 and TRBJ2-3; D is undetermined. The germline V gene has CDR1 LGHDT and CDR2 YNNKEL (reference sequence). V was clipped by 0 bases and J by 3 bases, with 19 bases between them. CDR3 size: 18 residues. CDR3 protein: CASSQDTGFFDITDTQYF. The CDR3 coding sequence is TGTGCCAGCAGCCAAGACACTGGTTTTTTCGACATAACAGATACGCAGTATTTT.

The V gene is TRBV7-8, the J gene TRBJ2-5; D uncertain. The CDR3 covers 14 residues. CDR1 is SGHVS, CDR2 FQNEAQ, per germline. Trimming removed 2 bases at V and 5 bases at J, with 12 bases between. In nucleotides, the CDR3 is TGTGCCAGCAGCTTATTACGGGTTGGGGAGACCCAGTACTTC. This encodes CASSLLRVGETQYF.

In its sample, this clonotype was seen many times. The J gene is TRBJ2-3, the V gene TRBV5-1, with D tentatively TRBD2 (6 bases). The germline V and J ends were trimmed by 4 bases and 0 bases, with 21 bases remaining between them. Germline values: CDR1 SGHRS, CDR2 YFSETQ. The CDR3 covers 18 residues. The CDR3 DNA reads TGCGCCAGCAGCCGACCCGGGGGTGGGGACCCTAGCACAGATACGCAGTATTTT. Its translation is CASSRPGGGDPSTDTQYF.

V is TRBV4-1 and J is TRBJ1-5; TRBD1 agrees at 8 bases. The CDR3 has 15 amino acids. The germline CDR1 and CDR2 sequences are MGHRA and YSYEKL. With 1 base clipped from V and 2 bases from J, the junction kept 1 base outside the gene matches. The CDR3 nucleotides are TGCGCCAGCAGCCAAGCGACAGGGGGCAATCAGCCCCAGCATTTT. Protein: CASSQATGGNQPQHF.

This clonotype was detected many times. This chain joins TRBV28 and TRBJ2-3; D not certain. With 4 bases removed from V and 4 bases from J, the gap between germline ends came to 24 bases. Germline values: CDR1 MDHEN, CDR2 SYDVKM. CDR3 length: 18 amino acids. The CDR3 sequence: CASSWPQLNKGRADTQYF. The CDR3 bases are TGTGCCAGCAGTTGGCCCCAACTGAATAAAGGAAGGGCAGATACGCAGTATTTT.